This TCR beta chain was sequenced for a study of spatial heterogeneity in lung cancer. Study at large: Beta-chain sequences consistently outnumbered alpha-chain sequences in detection. Across the raw uncorrected reads, a unique TCR and UMI combination was observed, on average, more than ten times.

The CDR3 totals 14 residues. Germline CDR1 reads SGHTA; CDR2 reads FQGNSA. V was clipped by 5 bases and J by 1 base; unmatched bases: 3. This clonotype was found many times. Its matching antigen is unknown. Time point here: blood at routine non-recurrence follow-up after resection. Study-wide results and caveats: At tumor resection, ubiquitous expanded TCRs were detected in blood more often than later.

TCRdb used MiXCR to reprocess the 5' RACE reads, holding one entry per CDR3 protein. The sample has over 15,000 distinct CDR3 sequences, 6.3% seen once. Material: PBMCs, obtained at follow-up. The chain recombines TRBV7-2 with TRBJ1-1; 8 nucleotides agree with TRBD1. The sequence was collected from a male donor with early-stage non-small cell lung cancer. As DNA, the CDR3 is TGTGCCAGCAGCCCCGGACAGGGGAACACTGAAGCTTTCTTT. Protein: CASSPGQGNTEAFF.